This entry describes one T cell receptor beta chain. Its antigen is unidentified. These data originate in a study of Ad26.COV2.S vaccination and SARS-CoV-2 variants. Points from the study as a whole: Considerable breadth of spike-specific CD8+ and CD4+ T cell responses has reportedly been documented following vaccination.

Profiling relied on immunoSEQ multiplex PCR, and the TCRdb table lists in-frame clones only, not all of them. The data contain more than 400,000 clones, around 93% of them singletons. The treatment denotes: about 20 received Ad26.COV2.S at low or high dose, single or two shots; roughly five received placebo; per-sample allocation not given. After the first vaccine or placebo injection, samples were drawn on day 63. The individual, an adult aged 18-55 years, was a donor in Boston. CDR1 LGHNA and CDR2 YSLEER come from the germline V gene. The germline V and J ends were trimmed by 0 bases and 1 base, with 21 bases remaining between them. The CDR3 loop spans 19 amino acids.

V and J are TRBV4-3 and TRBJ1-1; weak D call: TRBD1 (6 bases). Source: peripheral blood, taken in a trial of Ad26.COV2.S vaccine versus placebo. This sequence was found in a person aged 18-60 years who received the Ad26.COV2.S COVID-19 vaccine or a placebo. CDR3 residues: CASSQDFAAGVGGNTEAFF. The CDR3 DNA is TGCGCCAGCAGCCAAGATTTCGCGGCAGGGGTCGGGGGGAACACTGAAGCTTTCTTT.